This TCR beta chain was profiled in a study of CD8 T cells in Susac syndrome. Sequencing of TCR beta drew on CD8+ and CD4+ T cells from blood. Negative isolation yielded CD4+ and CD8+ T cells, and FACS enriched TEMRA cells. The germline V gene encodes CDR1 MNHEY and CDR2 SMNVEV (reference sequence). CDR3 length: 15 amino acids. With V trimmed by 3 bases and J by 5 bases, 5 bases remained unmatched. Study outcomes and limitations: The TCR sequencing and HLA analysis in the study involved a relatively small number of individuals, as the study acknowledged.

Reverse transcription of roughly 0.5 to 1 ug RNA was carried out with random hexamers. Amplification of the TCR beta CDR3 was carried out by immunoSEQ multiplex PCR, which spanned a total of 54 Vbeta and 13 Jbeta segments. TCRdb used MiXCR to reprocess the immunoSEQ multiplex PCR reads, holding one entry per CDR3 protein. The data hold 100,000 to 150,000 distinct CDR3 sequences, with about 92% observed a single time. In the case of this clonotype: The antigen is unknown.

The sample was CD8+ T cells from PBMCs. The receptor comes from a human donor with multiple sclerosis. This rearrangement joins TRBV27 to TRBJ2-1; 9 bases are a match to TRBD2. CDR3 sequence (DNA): TGTGCCAGCAGTTTGGGGACTAGCAGGCACAATGAGCAGTTCTTC. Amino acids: CASSLGTSRHNEQFF.